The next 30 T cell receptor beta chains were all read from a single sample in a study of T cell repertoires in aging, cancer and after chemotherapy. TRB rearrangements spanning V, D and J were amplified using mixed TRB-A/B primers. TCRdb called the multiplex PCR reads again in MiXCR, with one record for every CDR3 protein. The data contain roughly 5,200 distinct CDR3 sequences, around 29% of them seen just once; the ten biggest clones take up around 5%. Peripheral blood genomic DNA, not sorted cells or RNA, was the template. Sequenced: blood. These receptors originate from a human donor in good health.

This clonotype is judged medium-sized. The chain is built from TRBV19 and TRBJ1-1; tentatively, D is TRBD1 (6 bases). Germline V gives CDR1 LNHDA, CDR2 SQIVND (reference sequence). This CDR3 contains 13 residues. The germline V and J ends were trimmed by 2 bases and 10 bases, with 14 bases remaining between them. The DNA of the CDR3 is TGTGCCAGTAGTATAAATTCGGGGGCGGCAGCTTTCTTT. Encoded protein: CASSINSGAAAFF.

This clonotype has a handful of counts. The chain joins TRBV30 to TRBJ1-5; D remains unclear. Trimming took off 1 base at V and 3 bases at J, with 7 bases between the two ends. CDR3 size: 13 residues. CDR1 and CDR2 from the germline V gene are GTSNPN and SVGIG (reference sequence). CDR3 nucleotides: TGTGCCTGGAGTGAGACTGACAATCAGCCCCAGCATTTT. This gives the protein CAWSETDNQPQHF.

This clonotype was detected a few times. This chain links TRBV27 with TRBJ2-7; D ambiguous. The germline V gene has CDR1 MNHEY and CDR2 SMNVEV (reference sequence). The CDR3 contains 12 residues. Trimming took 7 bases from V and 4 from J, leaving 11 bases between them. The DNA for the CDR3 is TGTGCCAGCAAAGGTCTGTCTTACGAGCAGTACTTC. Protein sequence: CASKGLSYEQYF.

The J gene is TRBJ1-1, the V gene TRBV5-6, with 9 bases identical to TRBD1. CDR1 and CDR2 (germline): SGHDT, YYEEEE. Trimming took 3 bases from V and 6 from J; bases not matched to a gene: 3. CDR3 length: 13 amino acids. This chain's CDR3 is CASSSTGGPEAFF. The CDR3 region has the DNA TGTGCCAGCAGCTCGACAGGGGGACCTGAAGCTTTCTTT.

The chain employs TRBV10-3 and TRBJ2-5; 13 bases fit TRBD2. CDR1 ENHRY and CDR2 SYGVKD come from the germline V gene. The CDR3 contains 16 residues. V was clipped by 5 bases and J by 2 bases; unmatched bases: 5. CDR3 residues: CAISHTSGGAQETQYF. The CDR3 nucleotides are TGTGCCATCAGTCACACTAGCGGGGGGGCTCAAGAGACCCAGTACTTC.

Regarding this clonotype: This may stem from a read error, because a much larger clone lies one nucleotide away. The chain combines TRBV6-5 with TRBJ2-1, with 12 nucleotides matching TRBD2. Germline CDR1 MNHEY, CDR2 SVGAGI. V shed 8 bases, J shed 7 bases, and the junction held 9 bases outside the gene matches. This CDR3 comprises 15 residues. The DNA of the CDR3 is TGTGCCAGCTCCATCCGACTAGCGGGGGATAATGAGCAGTTCTTC. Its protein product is CASSIRLAGDNEQFF.

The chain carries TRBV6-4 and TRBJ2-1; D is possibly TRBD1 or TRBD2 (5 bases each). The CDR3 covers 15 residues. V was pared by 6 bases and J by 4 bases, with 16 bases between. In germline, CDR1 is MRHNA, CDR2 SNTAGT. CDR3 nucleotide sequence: TGTGCCAGCAGCGAACGGGGCGGTAGTTACAATGAGCAGTTCTTC. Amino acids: CASSERGGSYNEQFF.

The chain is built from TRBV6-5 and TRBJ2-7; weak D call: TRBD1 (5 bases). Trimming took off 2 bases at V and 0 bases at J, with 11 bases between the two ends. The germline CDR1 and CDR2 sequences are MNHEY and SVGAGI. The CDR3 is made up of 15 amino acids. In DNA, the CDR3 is TGTGCCAGCAGTTACGGGGCCTCGGGCTCCTACGAGCAGTACTTC. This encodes CASSYGASGSYEQYF.

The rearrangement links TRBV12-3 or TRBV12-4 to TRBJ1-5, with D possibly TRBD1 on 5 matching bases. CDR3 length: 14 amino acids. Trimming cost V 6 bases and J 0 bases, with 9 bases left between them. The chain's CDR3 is CASRTGGSNQPQHF. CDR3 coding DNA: TGTGCCAGCAGGACGGGGGGTAGCAATCAGCCCCAGCATTTT.

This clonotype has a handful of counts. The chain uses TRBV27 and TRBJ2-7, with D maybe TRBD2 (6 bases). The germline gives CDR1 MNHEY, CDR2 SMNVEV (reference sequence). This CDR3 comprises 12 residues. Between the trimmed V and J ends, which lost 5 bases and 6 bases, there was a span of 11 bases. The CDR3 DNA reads TGTGCCAGCAGTGCCCAGGGAGGCGAGCAGTACTTC. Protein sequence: CASSAQGGEQYF.

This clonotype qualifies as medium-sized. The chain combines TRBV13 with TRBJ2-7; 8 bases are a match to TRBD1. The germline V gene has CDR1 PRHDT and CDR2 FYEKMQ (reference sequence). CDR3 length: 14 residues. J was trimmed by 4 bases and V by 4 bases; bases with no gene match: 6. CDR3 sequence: CASSSGGAEYEQYF. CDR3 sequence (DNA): TGTGCCAGCAGCTCAGGGGGCGCGGAGTACGAGCAGTACTTC.

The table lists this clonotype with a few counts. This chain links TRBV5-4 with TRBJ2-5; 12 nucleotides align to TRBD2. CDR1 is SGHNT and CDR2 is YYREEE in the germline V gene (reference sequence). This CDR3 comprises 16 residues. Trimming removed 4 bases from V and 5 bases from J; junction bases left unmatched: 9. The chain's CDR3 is CASSARTSGIGETQYF. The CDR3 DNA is TGTGCCAGCAGCGCCCGGACTAGCGGGATAGGGGAGACCCAGTACTTC.

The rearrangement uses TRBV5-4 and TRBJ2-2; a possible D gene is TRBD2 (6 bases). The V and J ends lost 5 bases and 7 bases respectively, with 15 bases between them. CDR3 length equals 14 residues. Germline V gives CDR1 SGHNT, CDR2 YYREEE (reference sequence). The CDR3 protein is CASSSGGTGGELFF. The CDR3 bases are TGTGCCAGCAGTTCCGGCGGGACCGGCGGGGAGCTGTTTTTT.

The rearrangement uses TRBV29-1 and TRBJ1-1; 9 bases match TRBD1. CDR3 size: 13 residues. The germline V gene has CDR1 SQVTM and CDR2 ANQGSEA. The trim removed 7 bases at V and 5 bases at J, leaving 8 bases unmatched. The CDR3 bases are TGCAGCGGGGGGGACAGGGTAGAAACTGAAGCTTTCTTT. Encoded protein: CSGGDRVETEAFF.

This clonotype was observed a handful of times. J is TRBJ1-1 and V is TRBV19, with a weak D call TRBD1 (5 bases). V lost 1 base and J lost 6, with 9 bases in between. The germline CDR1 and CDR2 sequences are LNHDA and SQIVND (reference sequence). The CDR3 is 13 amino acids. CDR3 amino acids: CASSIGGGAEAFF. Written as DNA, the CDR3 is TGTGCCAGTAGTATAGGGGGGGGGGCTGAAGCTTTCTTT.

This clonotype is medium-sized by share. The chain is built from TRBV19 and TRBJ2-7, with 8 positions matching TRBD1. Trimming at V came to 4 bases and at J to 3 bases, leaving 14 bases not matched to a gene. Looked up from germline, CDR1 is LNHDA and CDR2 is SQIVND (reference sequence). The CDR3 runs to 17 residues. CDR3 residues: CASSTTYKQGGFYEQYF. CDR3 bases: TGTGCCAGTAGTACGACTTACAAACAGGGGGGCTTCTACGAGCAGTACTTC.

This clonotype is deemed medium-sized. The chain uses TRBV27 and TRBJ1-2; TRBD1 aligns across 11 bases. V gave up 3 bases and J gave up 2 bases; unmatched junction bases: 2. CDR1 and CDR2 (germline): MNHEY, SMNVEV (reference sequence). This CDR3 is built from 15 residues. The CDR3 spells CASSFGQGANYGYTF. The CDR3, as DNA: TGTGCCAGCAGTTTCGGACAGGGGGCCAACTATGGCTACACCTTC.

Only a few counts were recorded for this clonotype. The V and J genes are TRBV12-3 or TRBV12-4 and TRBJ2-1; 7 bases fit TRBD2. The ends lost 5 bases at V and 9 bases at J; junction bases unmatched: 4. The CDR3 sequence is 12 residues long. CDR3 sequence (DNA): TGTGCCAGCAGTCCACTAGCGATTGAGCAGTTCTTC. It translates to CASSPLAIEQFF.

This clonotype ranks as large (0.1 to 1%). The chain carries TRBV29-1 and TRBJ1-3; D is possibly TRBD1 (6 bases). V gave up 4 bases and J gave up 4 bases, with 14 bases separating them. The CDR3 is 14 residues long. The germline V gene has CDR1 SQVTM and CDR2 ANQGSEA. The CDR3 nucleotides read TGCAGCGTTGGCACACAGGGCCACGGAAACACCATATATTTT. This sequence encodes CSVGTQGHGNTIYF.

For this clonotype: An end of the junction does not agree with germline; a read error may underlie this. The chain's CDR3 is CASSRRQGVKTEAFF. CDR3 sequence (DNA): TGTGCCAGCAGTAGACGACAGGGAGTGAAGACTGAAGCTTTCTTT. The chain recombines TRBV6-2 or TRBV6-3 with TRBJ1-1; 7 bases fit TRBD1. Germline CDR1 MNHEY, CDR2 SVGEGT. The CDR3 extends over 15 amino acids.

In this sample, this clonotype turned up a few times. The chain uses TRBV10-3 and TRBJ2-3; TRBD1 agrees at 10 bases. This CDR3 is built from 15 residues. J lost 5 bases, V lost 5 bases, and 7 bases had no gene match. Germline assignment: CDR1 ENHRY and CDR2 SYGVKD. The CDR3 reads CAISPDRGRGDTQYF. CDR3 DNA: TGTGCCATCAGTCCTGACAGGGGGCGCGGAGATACGCAGTATTTT.

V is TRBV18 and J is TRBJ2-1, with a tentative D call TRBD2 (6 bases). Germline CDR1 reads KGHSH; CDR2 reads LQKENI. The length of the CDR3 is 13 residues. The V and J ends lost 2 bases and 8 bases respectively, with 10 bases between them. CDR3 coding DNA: TGTGCCAGCTCACCAAGCAGGAGGGATGAGCAGTTCTTC. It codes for CASSPSRRDEQFF. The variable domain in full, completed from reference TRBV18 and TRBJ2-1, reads NAGVMQNPRHLVRRRGQEARLRCSPMKGHSHVYWYRQLPEEGLKFMVYLQKENIIDESGMPKERFSAEFPKEGPSILRIQQVVRGDSAAYFCASSPSRRDEQFFGPGTRLTVL.

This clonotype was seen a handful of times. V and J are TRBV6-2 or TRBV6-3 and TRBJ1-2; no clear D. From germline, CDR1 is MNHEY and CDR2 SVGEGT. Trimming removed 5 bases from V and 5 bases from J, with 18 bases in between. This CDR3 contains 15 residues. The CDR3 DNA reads TGTGCCAGCAGTATCGAGTTGGGCAGAAAATATGGCTACACCTTC. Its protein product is CASSIELGRKYGYTF.

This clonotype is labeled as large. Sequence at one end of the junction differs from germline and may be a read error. For the CDR3, the DNA is TGCAGCGCTGAATACAACGACAGGGGCTGGGGAAACACCATATATTTT. As protein: CSAEYNDRGWGNTIYF. The chain carries TRBV29-1 and TRBJ1-3; TRBD1 matches 8 bases. CDR3 length: 16 amino acids. The germline V gene has CDR1 SQVTM and CDR2 ANQGSEA.

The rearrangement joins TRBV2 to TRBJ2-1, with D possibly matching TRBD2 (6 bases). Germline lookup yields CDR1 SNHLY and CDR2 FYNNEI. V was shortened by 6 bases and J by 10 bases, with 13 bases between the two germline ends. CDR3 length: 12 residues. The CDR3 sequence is CASRPLAGEQFF. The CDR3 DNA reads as TGTGCCAGCAGACCACTAGCAGGGGAGCAGTTCTTC.

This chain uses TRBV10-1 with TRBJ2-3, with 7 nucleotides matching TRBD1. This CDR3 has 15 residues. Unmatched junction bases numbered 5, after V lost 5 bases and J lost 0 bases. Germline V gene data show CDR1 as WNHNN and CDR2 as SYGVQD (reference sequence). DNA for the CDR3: TGCGCCAGCAGTAGGGACAGAGCTAGCACAGATACGCAGTATTTT. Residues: CASSRDRASTDTQYF.

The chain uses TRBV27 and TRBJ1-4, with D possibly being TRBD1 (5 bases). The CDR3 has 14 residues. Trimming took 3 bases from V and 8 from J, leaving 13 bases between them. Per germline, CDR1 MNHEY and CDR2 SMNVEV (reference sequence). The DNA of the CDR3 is TGTGCCAGCAGTTTGAGGGGCCATGGGGAAAAACTGTTTTTT. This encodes CASSLRGHGEKLFF.

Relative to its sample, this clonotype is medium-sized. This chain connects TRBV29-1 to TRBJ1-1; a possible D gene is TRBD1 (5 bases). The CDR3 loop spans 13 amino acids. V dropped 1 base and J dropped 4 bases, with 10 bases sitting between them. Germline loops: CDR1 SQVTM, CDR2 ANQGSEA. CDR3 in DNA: TGCAGCGTTGAAGGTCAGGGAGGCACTGAAGCTTTCTTT. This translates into CSVEGQGGTEAFF.

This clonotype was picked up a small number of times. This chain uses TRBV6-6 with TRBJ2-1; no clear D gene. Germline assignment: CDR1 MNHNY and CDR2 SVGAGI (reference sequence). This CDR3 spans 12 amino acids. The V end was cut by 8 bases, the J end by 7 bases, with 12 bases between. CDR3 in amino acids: CASRTLPNEQFF. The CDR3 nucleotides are TGTGCCAGCCGGACCCTACCGAATGAGCAGTTCTTC.

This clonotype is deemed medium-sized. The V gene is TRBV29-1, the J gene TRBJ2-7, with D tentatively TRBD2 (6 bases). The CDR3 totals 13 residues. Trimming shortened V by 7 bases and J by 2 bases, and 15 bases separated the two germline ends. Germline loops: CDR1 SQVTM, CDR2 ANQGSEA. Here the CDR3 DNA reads TGCAGCGCTAAAGCGGAGGGTCCCTACGAGCAGTACTTC. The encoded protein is CSAKAEGPYEQYF.